This T cell receptor (beta chain) was found in a study of blood T cell repertoires in COVID-19. Study information: The study drew acute and convalescent COVID-19 samples from the United States, Italy and Spain. The analysed material was cDNA or gDNA that came from T cells, B-cell-depleted T cells, or PBMCs.

This clone was seen a few times. Original analysis: Cell counts per sample came from amplifying reference gene primers. Method: immunoSEQ multiplex PCR; TCRdb's copy keeps in-frame clones and lacks some. D and trimming were read from the DNA, whereas the V and J calls and clone size are those reported in that table. Counted here are about 120,000 clones, around 89% occurring once; the ten biggest clones make up around 4.1%. Recruited during active infection, patients (from Seattle) were subsequently followed longitudinally. Germline-derived CDR1 and CDR2 are LGHDT and YNNKEL (reference sequence). The CDR3 runs 15 residues. Unmatched junction bases numbered 5, after V lost 3 bases and J lost 2 bases.

The gene calls are TRBV3-1 (or the pseudogene TRBV3-2) and TRBJ1-1; 8 nucleotides agree with TRBD1. The sequenced material came from peripheral blood. The receptor was isolated from a woman in her fifties or sixties with COVID-19, enrolled during active disease. The CDR3 protein is CASSQGQVGNTEAFF. Here the CDR3 DNA reads TGTGCCAGCAGCCAGGGACAGGTAGGAAACACTGAAGCTTTCTTT.